Listed below are T cell receptor beta chains from one sample, sequenced in a study of beta chain features in type 1 diabetes. TCRdb's table, derived via immunoSEQ multiplex PCR, lists solely in-frame clones and lacks some. The table includes around 500,000 clones, 30% detected once. The sequenced sample was naive CD4+ T cells from blood. Receptors were obtained from a man younger than 35 in good health. Each CDR3 is given with its conserved first and last residue. Each record gives: clone size, V gene, D gene, J gene, CDR3 DNA, CDR3 protein. A D gene is named only where the DNA matches it firmly. Not every row has a clone size; where given, it reads once, few, many or a size class.

clone size: NA
V gene: TRBV29-1
D gene: NA
J gene: TRBJ2-4
CDR3 DNA: TGCAGCGTTAACGGGAGAGGGAACATTCAGTACTTC
CDR3 protein: CSVNGRGNIQYF

clone size: few
V gene: TRBV30
D gene: TRBD1
J gene: TRBJ1-1
CDR3 DNA: TGTGCCTGGAGTCTCAGGACAGGGGCGCACACTGAAGCTTTCTTT
CDR3 protein: CAWSLRTGAHTEAFF

clone size: NA
V gene: TRBV7-6
D gene: NA
J gene: TRBJ2-5
CDR3 DNA: TGTGCCAGCAGCTTAGCCGCGGCCAGGGAGGAGACCCAGTACTTC
CDR3 protein: CASSLAAAREETQYF

clone size: few
V gene: TRBV10-3
D gene: TRBD1
J gene: TRBJ2-5
CDR3 DNA: TGTGCCATCAGAAAGACAGGGGATCTTGGAGAGACCCAGTACTTC
CDR3 protein: CAIRKTGDLGETQYF

clone size: NA
V gene: TRBV5-1
D gene: NA
J gene: TRBJ2-4
CDR3 DNA: TGCGCCAGCGACCGGGCCAAAAACATTCAGTACTTC
CDR3 protein: CASDRAKNIQYF

clone size: few
V gene: TRBV28
D gene: NA
J gene: TRBJ2-1
CDR3 DNA: TGTGCCAGCAGTTCCCCACGCGGCCAGAATCGCTACAATGAGCAGTTCTTC
CDR3 protein: CASSSPRGQNRYNEQFF

clone size: few
V gene: TRBV12-5
D gene: NA
J gene: TRBJ2-1
CDR3 DNA: TGTGCTAGTGGTGGCCCCCAGGCGAATGAGCAGTTCTTC
CDR3 protein: CASGGPQANEQFF

clone size: few
V gene: TRBV18
D gene: TRBD2
J gene: TRBJ2-1
CDR3 DNA: TGTGCCAGCTCACCAAAGCGGGAGGTCTCCTACAATGAGCAGTTCTTC
CDR3 protein: CASSPKREVSYNEQFF

clone size: NA
V gene: TRBV2
D gene: NA
J gene: TRBJ1-2
CDR3 DNA: TGTGCCAGCAGTGAATTGGCAGGGAGCATCTATGGCTACACCTTC
CDR3 protein: CASSELAGSIYGYTF

clone size: NA
V gene: TRBV10-3
D gene: NA
J gene: TRBJ1-2
CDR3 DNA: TGTGCCACCGCCACCGGAGATGCCTATGGCTACACCTTC
CDR3 protein: CATATGDAYGYTF

clone size: NA
V gene: TRBV18
D gene: TRBD2
J gene: TRBJ2-5
CDR3 DNA: TGTGCCAGCTCACCTGGCGGGAGCGAGACCCAGTACTTC
CDR3 protein: CASSPGGSETQYF

clone size: few
V gene: TRBV28
D gene: NA
J gene: TRBJ2-7
CDR3 DNA: TGTGCCAGCAGCCCCCCCGGGGGACCCTACGAGCAGTACTTC
CDR3 protein: CASSPPGGPYEQYF

clone size: NA
V gene: TRBV29-1
D gene: NA
J gene: TRBJ2-1
CDR3 DNA: TGCAGCGTTGCGGGTCGGGCCTACAATGAGCAGTTCTTC
CDR3 protein: CSVAGRAYNEQFF

clone size: NA
V gene: TRBV5-1
D gene: NA
J gene: TRBJ2-1
CDR3 DNA: TGCGCCAGCAGCTTGGCCGAACAGGGCGGCAATGAGCAGTTCTTC
CDR3 protein: CASSLAEQGGNEQFF

clone size: NA
V gene: TRBV9
D gene: NA
J gene: TRBJ2-5
CDR3 DNA: TGTGCCAGCAGCGGACGGACAGTCCAAGAGACCCAGTACTTC
CDR3 protein: CASSGRTVQETQYF

clone size: few
V gene: TRBV25-1
D gene: TRBD2
J gene: TRBJ2-1
CDR3 DNA: TGTGCCAGCAGACAAACGGGGGGAGTAGAGCAGTTCTTC
CDR3 protein: CASRQTGGVEQFF

clone size: NA
V gene: TRBV18
D gene: TRBD1
J gene: TRBJ1-2
CDR3 DNA: TGTGCCAGCTCACCACCGGACAGGCATGGCTACACCTTC
CDR3 protein: CASSPPDRHGYTF

clone size: NA
V gene: TRBV28
D gene: NA
J gene: TRBJ2-2
CDR3 DNA: TGTGCCAGCAGTTTAAAGGGCCGAGAGCTGTTTTTT
CDR3 protein: CASSLKGRELFF

clone size: NA
V gene: TRBV7-6
D gene: TRBD1
J gene: TRBJ2-5
CDR3 DNA: TGTGCCAGCAGCCGCCGGACAGGGGGGACTCGAGAGACCCAGTACTTC
CDR3 protein: CASSRRTGGTRETQYF

clone size: few
V gene: TRBV30
D gene: NA
J gene: TRBJ2-3
CDR3 DNA: TGTGCCTGGGGCTTTCGGGATGGCGCGGATACGCAGTATTTT
CDR3 protein: CAWGFRDGADTQYF

clone size: NA
V gene: TRBV25-1
D gene: NA
J gene: TRBJ2-7
CDR3 DNA: TGTGCCAGCAGTCCATGGGGCGGGATGAGGTACGAGCAGTACTTC
CDR3 protein: CASSPWGGMRYEQYF

clone size: NA
V gene: TRBV7-9
D gene: TRBD1
J gene: TRBJ2-2
CDR3 DNA: TGTGCCATAGGGACAGCGAACACCGGGGAGCTGTTTTTT
CDR3 protein: CAIGTANTGELFF

clone size: NA
V gene: TRBV29-1
D gene: TRBD1
J gene: TRBJ1-4
CDR3 DNA: TGCAGCGTTGGAGGACAGGGGGCGCCGGGGAACGAAAAACTGTTTTTT
CDR3 protein: CSVGGQGAPGNEKLFF

clone size: few
V gene: TRBV29-1
D gene: NA
J gene: TRBJ1-1
CDR3 DNA: TGCAGCGCCTGGAAGAGGGGCACTGAAGCTTTCTTT
CDR3 protein: CSAWKRGTEAFF

clone size: NA
V gene: TRBV5-1
D gene: NA
J gene: TRBJ2-6
CDR3 DNA: TGCGCCAGCAGAGCGAGTGGGGCCAACGTCCTGACTTTC
CDR3 protein: CASRASGANVLTF

clone size: NA
V gene: TRBV15
D gene: NA
J gene: TRBJ2-3
CDR3 DNA: TGTGCCACCAGCCACCTAGATTTCGGCACAGATACGCAGTATTTT
CDR3 protein: CATSHLDFGTDTQYF

clone size: NA
V gene: TRBV7-9
D gene: NA
J gene: TRBJ2-7
CDR3 DNA: TGTGCCAGCAGTACATACGGGTCCTACGAGCAGTACTTC
CDR3 protein: CASSTYGSYEQYF

clone size: NA
V gene: TRBV30
D gene: NA
J gene: TRBJ2-7
CDR3 DNA: TGTGCCTGGAGGGCGTTGGGGGAGGACGAGCAGTACTTC
CDR3 protein: CAWRALGEDEQYF

clone size: NA
V gene: TRBV30
D gene: NA
J gene: TRBJ2-1
CDR3 DNA: TGTGCCTGGAGTCCGGACGCTTACTACAATGAGCAGTTCTTC
CDR3 protein: CAWSPDAYYNEQFF

clone size: NA
V gene: TRBV15
D gene: TRBD1
J gene: TRBJ1-5
CDR3 DNA: TGTGCCACCAGGACGGACAGGGGGTCGAATCAGCCCCAGCATTTT
CDR3 protein: CATRTDRGSNQPQHF

clone size: NA
V gene: TRBV9
D gene: NA
J gene: TRBJ1-5
CDR3 DNA: TGTGCCAGCAGCGTCTCGGGAGAAAATCAGCCCCAGCATTTT
CDR3 protein: CASSVSGENQPQHF

clone size: NA
V gene: TRBV9
D gene: TRBD2
J gene: TRBJ2-3
CDR3 DNA: TGTGCCAGCAGCGTATCCCCAGCGGGAGGTGGAGATACGCAGTATTTT
CDR3 protein: CASSVSPAGGGDTQYF

clone size: few
V gene: TRBV28
D gene: TRBD2
J gene: TRBJ2-2
CDR3 DNA: TGTGCCAGCAGGCTAGCGGGAGCGAACACCGGGGAGCTGTTTTTT
CDR3 protein: CASRLAGANTGELFF

clone size: NA
V gene: TRBV18
D gene: TRBD1
J gene: TRBJ2-3
CDR3 DNA: TGTGCCAGCTCACCGGGACAGGGGACCTCAGATACGCAGTATTTT
CDR3 protein: CASSPGQGTSDTQYF

clone size: few
V gene: TRBV9
D gene: TRBD2
J gene: TRBJ2-3
CDR3 DNA: TGTGCCAGCAGCGTACGCGGGAGGGAAGCAGATACGCAGTATTTT
CDR3 protein: CASSVRGREADTQYF

clone size: few
V gene: TRBV15
D gene: NA
J gene: TRBJ1-2
CDR3 DNA: TGTGCCACCAGCAGAGATAGGAGGACCTGGGGCTACACCTTC
CDR3 protein: CATSRDRRTWGYTF

clone size: NA
V gene: TRBV25-1
D gene: NA
J gene: TRBJ2-7
CDR3 DNA: TGTGCCAGCAGTTACGGGCCGGCGACCTCATACGAGCAGTACTTC
CDR3 protein: CASSYGPATSYEQYF

clone size: NA
V gene: TRBV30
D gene: NA
J gene: TRBJ1-1
CDR3 DNA: TGTGCCTGGAGTGTGCTCGGCAGGGCAAACACTGAAGCTTTCTTT
CDR3 protein: CAWSVLGRANTEAFF

clone size: few
V gene: TRBV7-7
D gene: NA
J gene: TRBJ2-5
CDR3 DNA: TGTGCTAGCAGCTTAGGGCACCTGTACCAAGAGACCCAGTACTTC
CDR3 protein: CASSLGHLYQETQYF

clone size: NA
V gene: TRBV5-4
D gene: TRBD2
J gene: TRBJ2-1
CDR3 DNA: TGTGCCAGCAGCCAACGGGTAGCGGGAGGCGATGAGCAGTTCTTC
CDR3 protein: CASSQRVAGGDEQFF

clone size: NA
V gene: TRBV29-1
D gene: NA
J gene: TRBJ1-2
CDR3 DNA: TGCAGCGTTGGTCAGGGAGAAGGCTATGGCTACACCTTC
CDR3 protein: CSVGQGEGYGYTF

clone size: NA
V gene: TRBV7-8
D gene: TRBD1
J gene: TRBJ2-1
CDR3 DNA: TGTGCCAGCAGCTTAAGGGACAGGGACCTAGAGCAGTTCTTC
CDR3 protein: CASSLRDRDLEQFF

clone size: few
V gene: TRBV18
D gene: NA
J gene: TRBJ2-5
CDR3 DNA: TGTGCCAGCTCGAAGGAGGCGTCGGAGACCCAGTACTTC
CDR3 protein: CASSKEASETQYF

clone size: few
V gene: TRBV7-9
D gene: TRBD1
J gene: TRBJ2-3
CDR3 DNA: TGTGCCAGCAGCTTACAGGGGGCTACAGATACGCAGTATTTT
CDR3 protein: CASSLQGATDTQYF

clone size: NA
V gene: TRBV9
D gene: TRBD2
J gene: TRBJ2-1
CDR3 DNA: TGTGCCAGCAGCCACACGGGGGGCAATGAGCAGTTCTTC
CDR3 protein: CASSHTGGNEQFF

clone size: few
V gene: TRBV7-9
D gene: TRBD1
J gene: TRBJ2-7
CDR3 DNA: TGTGCCAGCAGCTTAAATTTCGGGACAGCGGTCTACGAGCAGTACTTC
CDR3 protein: CASSLNFGTAVYEQYF

clone size: NA
V gene: TRBV5-4
D gene: NA
J gene: TRBJ2-5
CDR3 DNA: TGTGCCAGCAGCTTGGCGCACTCATTCCAAGAGACCCAGTACTTC
CDR3 protein: CASSLAHSFQETQYF

clone size: few
V gene: TRBV30
D gene: TRBD1
J gene: TRBJ1-1
CDR3 DNA: TGTGCCTGGAGTGGACAGGGTTGGACTGAAGCTTTCTTT
CDR3 protein: CAWSGQGWTEAFF

clone size: NA
V gene: TRBV5-1
D gene: TRBD2
J gene: TRBJ2-5
CDR3 DNA: TGCGCCAGCAGCCCAACTAGCGGGAGGGCCCCAGAGACCCAGTACTTC
CDR3 protein: CASSPTSGRAPETQYF

clone size: few
V gene: TRBV9
D gene: NA
J gene: TRBJ2-4
CDR3 DNA: TGTGCCAGCAGCGTGTCTGCGCTAGCCAAAAACATTCAGTACTTC
CDR3 protein: CASSVSALAKNIQYF